The 8 T cell receptor beta chains presented below share a single source sample, sequenced in a study of T cell repertoires in cytomegalovirus infection. For these TCRs, the target antigens are not known. TCRdb ran MiXCR on the reads and lists one entry per CDR3 protein. This table holds some 560,000 distinct CDR3 sequences, just under 40% found once. The starting material was cultured PBMCs, obtained from culture after CMV antigen stimulation. These receptor sequences come from a human donor in good health (CMV status not recorded). Some clones in this sample may be carry-over from other donors' samples.

A remark on this clonotype: A junction boundary mismatches the germline segment, possibly from a read error. The chain uses TRBV9 and TRBJ1-2; D not certain. The CDR3 contains 9 residues. The germline CDR1 and CDR2 sequences are SGDLS and YYNGEE. The CDR3, as DNA: TGTGCCAGCGGTGACAACGGGGCCTTC. Residues: CASGDNGAF. The variable domain in full, completed from reference TRBV9 and TRBJ1-2, reads DSGVTQTPKHLITATGQRVTLRCSPRSGDLSVYWYQQSLDQGLQFLIQYYNGEERAKGNILERFSAQQFPDLHSELNLSSLELGDSALYFCASGDNGAFGSGTRLTVV.

CDR3 sequence (DNA): TGTGCCATCAGTGAGTCGGCGTTTCGGGATGAGCAGTTCTTC. It yields the protein CAISESAFRDEQFF. The rearrangement joins TRBV10-3 to TRBJ2-1; D unresolved. Germline CDR1 reads ENHRY; CDR2 reads SYGVKD. V lost 0 bases and J lost 8, with 11 bases in between. The CDR3 is 14 residues long.

Here the CDR3 reads CASSPTGGRGTDTQYF. DNA for the CDR3: TGTGCCAGCAGCCCAACAGGGGGCCGGGGCACAGATACGCAGTATTTT. The chain employs TRBV7-6 and TRBJ2-3; 9 bases line up with TRBD1. The trim removed 5 bases at V and 1 base at J, leaving 7 bases unmatched. The CDR3 runs to 16 residues. The germline CDR1 and CDR2 sequences are SGHVS and FNYEAQ.

This clonotype has just a few counts. This rearrangement joins TRBV11-2 to TRBJ2-1; D is possibly TRBD1 (5 bases). The V end was cut by 1 base, the J end by 5 bases, with 15 bases between. The CDR3 has 16 residues. Germline V gene lookup returns CDR1 SGHAT and CDR2 FQNNGV. The CDR3 bases are TGTGCCAGCAGCTTAGGGTTTTTGGAGACAGACAATGAGCAGTTCTTC. Amino acid sequence: CASSLGFLETDNEQFF.

In this sample, this clonotype turned up many times. The CDR3 loop reads CASSQGTNNEQFF. In DNA, the CDR3 is TGTGCCAGCAGCCAAGGGACAAACAATGAGCAGTTCTTC. This chain uses TRBV7-2 with TRBJ2-1, with D perhaps matching TRBD1 (6 bases). Germline V gives CDR1 SGHTA, CDR2 FQGNSA. The length of the CDR3 is 13 residues. Trimming removed 5 bases from V and 5 bases from J, with 10 bases in between.

This clonotype was seen a few times. This chain joins TRBV12-3 or TRBV12-4 and TRBJ2-7; TRBD1 or TRBD2 may be the D gene (5 bases each). Trimming pared 1 base from V and 2 bases from J, leaving 24 bases between. CDR3 size: 19 residues. Here the CDR3 reads CASSLDVRVRAGRTYEQYF. Written as DNA, the CDR3 is TGTGCCAGCAGTTTAGATGTGAGGGTCCGGGCAGGGCGAACCTACGAGCAGTACTTC.

The rearrangement links TRBV20-1 to TRBJ1-6; TRBD1 matches 7 bases. CDR1 is DFQATT, CDR2 SNEGSKA, per germline (reference sequence). J was trimmed by 6 bases and V by 5 bases; bases with no gene match: 7. The CDR3 contains 14 residues. For the CDR3, the DNA is TGCAGTGCTTACCGACAGGGCTCTAATTCACCCCTCCACTTT. As protein: CSAYRQGSNSPLHF.

This clonotype was recorded a few times. This sequence joins TRBV19 and TRBJ1-4; D is unclear. The germline V and J ends were trimmed by 6 bases and 7 bases, with 12 bases remaining between them. The CDR3 contains 13 residues. CDR1 is LNHDA, CDR2 SQIVND, per germline (reference sequence). This CDR3 reads CASRDRVGEKLFF. CDR3 nucleotides: TGTGCCAGTAGAGATAGGGTCGGTGAAAAACTGTTTTTT.